This passage covers 4 T cell receptor gamma chains from one sample sequenced in a study of gamma delta lymphoproliferative disorders and STAT genes. Sequencing used genomic DNA taken from PBMCs of patients and controls. TCRdb fed the multiplex PCR reads into CATT to redo clone calling. The sample lists nearly 800 gamma-chain clones; approximately 13% were seen once. The sequencing sample was made of blood. These receptor sequences come from a human donor in good health.

The chain uses TRGV3 and TRGJ1 or TRGJ2. No J gene was available from TCRdb, and it was assigned here by a germline match of the DNA. The V gene's germline CDR1 is VTNTFY and CDR2 YDVSTARD (reference sequence). The CDR3 spans 16 residues. V was clipped by 2 bases and J by 3 bases; unmatched bases: 13. CDR3 nucleotides: TGTGCCACCTGGGACAAACAAAGGGCTTCTTATTATAAGAAACTCTTT. Encoded protein: CATWDKQRASYYKKLF.

Sample share makes this clone medium-sized. V and J are TRGV3 and TRGJ1 or TRGJ2. The J gene, missing from TCRdb, was assigned here through DNA to germline matching. V trimming: 0 bases; J trimming: 6 bases; junction bases outside the gene matches: 8. The CDR3 runs 14 residues. The V gene's germline CDR1 is VTNTFY and CDR2 YDVSTARD (reference sequence). CDR3 nucleotide sequence: TGTGCCACCTGGGACAGGCTCGAAAGTTATAAGAAACTCTTT. It translates to CATWDRLESYKKLF.

The genes are TRGV2 and TRGJP2. The J gene, left out of TCRdb, was set here by checking the DNA against germline. Germline CDR1 and CDR2: EGSNGY and YDSYNSKV. The CDR3 is 19 residues long. In nucleotides, the CDR3 is TGTGCACCTGGGACGTCCTCCGCCCTGATGACGGGTAGTGATTGGATCAAGACGTTT. This gives the protein CAPGTSSALMTGSDWIKTF.

By proportion, this clone is large. V and J are TRGV3 and TRGJ1 or TRGJ2. Assignment of the J gene here rests on matching the DNA to germline, because TCRdb gives none. The CDR3 has 15 residues. Germline CDR1 is VTNTFY and CDR2 is YDVSTARD (reference sequence). V dropped 0 bases and J dropped 0; count of bases not matched to a gene: 5. The CDR3 sequence: CATWDRRSNYYKKLF. The CDR3, as DNA: TGTGCCACCTGGGACAGGCGGTCGAATTATTATAAGAAACTCTTT.